The clone carrying this TCR beta chain was found once. The antigen is unknown. Profiled with immunoSEQ multiplex PCR; TCRdb holds only in-frame clones, not every one. Here the sample spans tens of thousands of clones, under 95% being singletons. This record belongs to a study of brain T cells in children with intractable seizures. General study points: Only CDR3 sequence similarity suggested viral specificity, without known HCMV serostatus.

CDR1 is SGHRS and CDR2 is YFSETQ in the germline V gene. CDR3 length: 15 amino acids. V shed 4 bases and J 4 bases; nucleotides not matched to a gene: 10. Surgery cases with the highest brain T cell transcript signatures were chosen for sequencing. Before surgery, patients took at least one anti-epileptic drug. This receptor was taken from a boy under two years old with tuberous sclerosis and intractable seizures. Material: peripheral blood, obtained at surgery. The rearrangement links TRBV5-1 to TRBJ2-7; 8 nucleotides line up with TRBD1. The CDR3 DNA follows: TGCGCCAGCAGCGTCTCCGGGACAGGTCAATACGAGCAGTACTTC. It translates to CASSVSGTGQYEQYF.